Shown below are 28 T cell receptor beta chains from a single sample sequenced in a study of cytomegalovirus exposure and HLA in healthy donors. 13 Jbeta primers and 60 Vbeta primers were used for the PCR. Assay used: immunoSEQ multiplex PCR; TCRdb lists only in-frame clones, some missing. This sample has 60,000 or so clones, with approximately 83% found just once. The material sequenced was PBMCs. The source of these receptors is a female donor in good health and CMV-seronegative.

The chain employs TRBV6-6 and TRBJ2-7; D is unclear. Germline assignment: CDR1 MNHNY and CDR2 SVGAGI (reference sequence). Trimming took off 6 bases at V and 1 base at J, with 13 bases between the two ends. This CDR3 is 14 amino acids long. In nucleotides, the CDR3 is TGTGCCAGCAGACTAACGAAGGATTCCTACGAGCAGTACTTC. As protein: CASRLTKDSYEQYF.

This clone was recorded only once. The chain employs TRBV12-5 and TRBJ2-5; 11 bases map to TRBD2. This CDR3 contains 21 residues. The V gene end was trimmed by 1 base and the J gene end by 2 bases; junction bases not matched to a gene: 18. CDR1 and CDR2 from the germline V gene are LGHNT and FRNRAP. CDR3 sequence reads: CASGLDLSRLPGTSGQETQYF. The CDR3 DNA follows: TGTGCTAGTGGTTTGGACTTATCACGACTACCCGGGACTAGCGGACAAGAGACCCAGTACTTC.

The gene calls are TRBV9 and TRBJ2-7; TRBD1 matches 9 bases. With V trimmed by 6 bases and J by 6 bases, 10 bases remained unmatched. The CDR3 has 14 amino acids. In germline, CDR1 is SGDLS, CDR2 YYNGEE. The CDR3 region is CASNSGTGWSEQYF. The CDR3 DNA reads as TGTGCCAGCAACTCCGGGACAGGGTGGTCCGAGCAGTACTTC.

The chain employs TRBV7-2 and TRBJ1-2; D is uncertain. V lost 5 bases, J lost 1 base, and 17 bases lay in between. The CDR3 sequence is 16 residues long. The germline CDR1 and CDR2 sequences are SGHTA and FQGNSA. The DNA for the CDR3 is TGTGCCAGCAGCGCATCAAGGAACAGCCTTAACTATGGCTACACCTTC. It encodes CASSASRNSLNYGYTF. The full variable domain, in which reference TRBV7-2 and TRBJ1-2 provide the parts outside the CDR3, is GAGVSQSPSNKVTEKGKDVELRCDPISGHTALYWYRQSLGQGLEFLIYFQGNSAPDKSGLPSDRFSAERTGGSVSTLTIQRTQQEDSAVYLCASSASRNSLNYGYTFGSGTRLTVV.

V and J are TRBV5-6 and TRBJ1-5, with D unresolved. CDR1 is SGHDT and CDR2 is YYEEEE in the germline V gene. Deletions cut 0 bases from V and 5 bases from J, with 9 bases between. The CDR3 runs to 14 residues. For the CDR3, the DNA is TGTGCCAGCAGCTTGGACGGCGGGGATCAGCCCCAGCATTTT. Residues: CASSLDGGDQPQHF.

This chain uses TRBV28 with TRBJ1-1; D might be TRBD1 (5 bases). Looked up from germline, CDR1 is MDHEN and CDR2 is SYDVKM. This CDR3 is 15 amino acids long. Trimming took off 6 bases at V and 1 base at J, with 15 bases between the two ends. CDR3 DNA: TGTGCCAGCAGCAGCCACGGGGGGTCGAACACTGAAGCTTTCTTT. Amino acids: CASSSHGGSNTEAFF.

This clone was detected once. CDR3 sequence reads: CASSHGLGNYEQYF. The CDR3 nucleotides read TGTGCCAGCAGCCACGGACTAGGCAACTACGAGCAGTACTTC. V and J are TRBV27 and TRBJ2-7; 7 bases are shared with TRBD2. The CDR3 totals 14 residues. Unmatched junction bases numbered 8, after V lost 6 bases and J lost 3 bases. CDR1 MNHEY and CDR2 SMNVEV come from the germline V gene (reference sequence).

The genes are TRBV5-5 and TRBJ2-1; maybe TRBD1 (6 bases). V was pared by 2 bases and J by 6 bases, with 21 bases between. Germline CDR1 is SGHKS and CDR2 is YYEKEE (reference sequence). The length of the CDR3 is 17 residues. The CDR3 reads CASSFSFFTGSPNEQFF. The CDR3 DNA sequence: TGTGCCAGCAGCTTTTCCTTTTTCACAGGGAGCCCCAATGAGCAGTTCTTC.

This clone was observed a few times. The chain uses TRBV10-2 and TRBJ1-1; TRBD1 is a possible D gene (6 bases). Germline assignment: CDR1 WSHSY and CDR2 SAAADI. This CDR3 spans 14 amino acids. Between the trimmed V and J ends, which lost 3 bases and 6 bases, there was a span of 14 bases. The CDR3 reads CASSDPGGSSEAFF. In DNA form, the CDR3 reads TGCGCCAGCAGTGATCCGGGGGGCTCGTCTGAAGCTTTCTTT.

This chain uses TRBV4-2 with TRBJ2-3; unclear D gene. Trimming left V 0 bases short and J 4 bases short, with 14 bases between. CDR1 and CDR2 from the germline V gene are LGHNA and YNFKEQ. The CDR3 is made up of 16 amino acids. DNA for the CDR3: TGTGCCAGCAGCCAAGATCGTTCCCCTCTTCCAGATACGCAGTATTTT. It specifies CASSQDRSPLPDTQYF.

This clone was detected a few times. The chain carries TRBV5-1 and TRBJ2-3; 7 nucleotides line up with TRBD2. The CDR3 has 15 amino acids. V trimming: 0 bases; J trimming: 4 bases; junction bases outside the gene matches: 5. Per germline, CDR1 SGHRS and CDR2 YFSETQ. The CDR3 reads CASSLGWEGADTQYF. The CDR3 bases are TGCGCCAGCAGCTTGGGGTGGGAGGGCGCAGATACGCAGTATTTT.

A few counts support this clone. V is TRBV7-2 and J is TRBJ1-6; no clear D gene. CDR3 length equals 19 residues. Trimming removed 4 bases from V and 4 bases from J, with 23 bases in between. The germline V gene encodes CDR1 SGHTA and CDR2 FQGNSA. As DNA, the CDR3 is TGTGCCAGCAGCTACAAACCCCCATATGACGAGAGGTATAATTCACCCCTCCACTTT. This codes for CASSYKPPYDERYNSPLHF.

The chain has TRBV19 and TRBJ1-4, with D possibly TRBD1 on 6 matching bases. Between the trimmed V and J ends, which lost 6 bases and 4 bases, there was a span of 15 bases. This CDR3 region has 15 residues. Germline-derived CDR1 and CDR2 are LNHDA and SQIVND (reference sequence). The CDR3 is CASRLMDSRNEKLFF. The CDR3 bases are TGTGCCAGTAGACTGATGGACAGCCGTAATGAAAAACTGTTTTTT.

This clone was observed a few times. This rearrangement joins TRBV5-4 to TRBJ2-7, with D uncertain. The germline V gene encodes CDR1 SGHNT and CDR2 YYREEE (reference sequence). V shed 2 bases and J shed 4 bases, with 10 bases lying between them. This CDR3 spans 13 amino acids. The CDR3: CASSFGVVYEQYF. CDR3 sequence (DNA): TGTGCCAGCAGCTTCGGAGTAGTTTACGAGCAGTACTTC.

This rearrangement joins TRBV11-1 to TRBJ1-2, with D uncertain. The germline CDR1 and CDR2 sequences are SGHAT and FQDESV (reference sequence). This CDR3 has 12 residues. V was cut by 5 bases and J by 6 bases, with 10 bases left in between. CDR3 region: CASSQWSDGYTF. In nucleotides, the CDR3 is TGTGCCAGCAGCCAATGGTCAGATGGCTACACCTTC.

V usage is TRBV6-5 and J usage is TRBJ1-1, with TRBD1 as a possible D gene (6 bases). Germline V gives CDR1 MNHEY, CDR2 SVGAGI. The V gene lost 2 bases and the J gene lost 6 bases, with 13 bases spanning the gap. The CDR3 sequence is 14 residues long. The CDR3 region has the DNA TGTGCCAGCAGTTACCATCTTGGACAGCCTGAAGCTTTCTTT. Its protein is CASSYHLGQPEAFF.

The chain is built from TRBV7-6 and TRBJ2-7; D remains unclear. The CDR3 contains 13 residues. Between the trimmed V and J ends, which lost 1 base and 6 bases, there was a span of 10 bases. The germline gives CDR1 SGHVS, CDR2 FNYEAQ. The CDR3 here is CASSLGSSGEQYF. The CDR3 DNA follows: TGTGCCAGCAGCTTAGGTAGTAGTGGCGAGCAGTACTTC. Complete variable domain (other parts from reference TRBV7-6 and TRBJ2-7): GAGVSQSPRYKVTKRGQDVALRCDPISGHVSLYWYRQALGQGPEFLTYFNYEAQQDKSGLPNDRFSAERPEGSISTLTIQRTEQRDSAMYRCASSLGSSGEQYFGPGTRLTVT.

The V call is TRBV5-6, the J call TRBJ2-7, with 11 nucleotides matching TRBD2. CDR3 length: 16 amino acids. In germline, CDR1 is SGHDT, CDR2 YYEEEE. The V and J ends lost 4 bases and 0 bases, in that order; junction bases with no gene match: 6. CDR3 bases: TGTGCCAGCAGCGGCTCAACTAGCGGGGGCTCCTACGAGCAGTACTTC. It is translated as CASSGSTSGGSYEQYF.

The chain is built from TRBV6-1 and TRBJ2-3, with TRBD2 matching 11 bases. CDR3 length: 15 amino acids. Trimming took 3 bases from V and 4 from J; bases not matched to a gene: 3. Germline CDR1 is MNHNS and CDR2 is SASEGT. DNA for the CDR3: TGTGCCAGCAGTGATGGGACTAGCGGCCCAGATACGCAGTATTTT. Its translation is CASSDGTSGPDTQYF.

V usage is TRBV5-1 and J usage is TRBJ2-2, with TRBD2 identical over 8 bases. The CDR3 spans 15 residues. The V gene's germline CDR1 is SGHRS and CDR2 YFSETQ. The V gene end was trimmed by 2 bases and the J gene end by 0 bases; junction bases not matched to a gene: 0. CDR3 amino acids: CASSLAGANTGELFF. The DNA of the CDR3 is TGCGCCAGCAGCTTAGCGGGGGCGAACACCGGGGAGCTGTTTTTT.

The CDR3 region is CASSSPRAKGGWWGYTF. As DNA, the CDR3 is TGCGCCAGCAGCTCTCCCCGAGCCAAGGGAGGGTGGTGGGGCTACACCTTC. The V gene is TRBV4-3, the J gene TRBJ1-2; D is unclear. The CDR3 is 17 amino acids. The V gene lost 5 bases and the J gene lost 8 bases, with 27 bases spanning the gap. Per germline, CDR1 LGHNA and CDR2 YSLEER.

J is TRBJ2-7 and V is TRBV9; D unclear. Per germline, CDR1 SGDLS and CDR2 YYNGEE. V was shortened by 4 bases and J by 3 bases, with 23 bases between the two germline ends. This CDR3 has 17 amino acids. The CDR3 nucleotides are TGTGCCAGCAGCTTCAACCCTACCTTTGGTGTCGGCTACGAGCAGTACTTC. Its translation is CASSFNPTFGVGYEQYF.

V usage is TRBV5-6 and J usage is TRBJ2-7; D call uncertain. The CDR3 has 14 amino acids. Germline V gene sequence: CDR1 SGHDT, CDR2 YYEEEE. V shed 1 base and J shed 2 bases, with 10 bases lying between them. The CDR3 region is CASSLSGWTYEQYF. CDR3 in DNA: TGTGCCAGCAGCTTGTCCGGGTGGACCTACGAGCAGTACTTC.

J is TRBJ2-2 and V is TRBV6-4; tentatively, D is TRBD1 (6 bases). The CDR3 runs 14 residues. The V and J ends lost 2 bases and 2 bases respectively, with 6 bases between them. Germline loops: CDR1 MRHNA, CDR2 SNTAGT. CDR3 protein: CASSDGTNTGELFF. CDR3 in DNA: TGTGCCAGCAGTGACGGGACAAACACCGGGGAGCTGTTTTTT.

The chain couples TRBV30 to TRBJ1-6, with 7 positions matching TRBD1. Looked up from germline, CDR1 is GTSNPN and CDR2 is SVGIG (reference sequence). The CDR3 loop spans 18 amino acids. Trimming cost V 4 bases and J 5 bases; bases outside gene matches: 17. CDR3 coding DNA: TGTGCCTGGACGCCAGGGGGGGGGACTAGTCGGGATAATTCACCCCTCCACTTT. It codes for CAWTPGGGTSRDNSPLHF.

The V and J genes are TRBV25-1 and TRBJ1-2; a possible D gene is TRBD1 (6 bases). Germline lookup yields CDR1 MGHDK and CDR2 SYGVNS. V was clipped by 4 bases and J by 5 bases, with 11 bases between them. This CDR3 has 13 amino acids. Written as DNA, the CDR3 is TGTGCCAGCAGTGTAGACAGGTTATATGGCTACACCTTC. Translated, it gives CASSVDRLYGYTF.

This chain connects TRBV7-8 to TRBJ2-1; the match to TRBD1 covers 8 bases. The V and J ends lost 5 bases and 4 bases, in that order; junction bases with no gene match: 10. This CDR3 is 16 amino acids long. Germline lookup yields CDR1 SGHVS and CDR2 FQNEAQ. CDR3 in amino acids: CASSAGQGPAYNEQFF. CDR3 DNA sequence: TGTGCCAGCAGCGCAGGACAGGGCCCAGCTTACAATGAGCAGTTCTTC.

The chain has TRBV7-2 and TRBJ1-5; the D is unclear. Germline V gene data show CDR1 as SGHTA and CDR2 as FQGNSA. Trimming shortened V by 1 base and J by 6 bases, and 7 bases separated the two germline ends. CDR3 length: 13 residues. CDR3 region: CASSLDLAQPQHF. Written as DNA, the CDR3 is TGTGCCAGCAGCTTAGACCTGGCTCAGCCCCAGCATTTT.